Listed here are 11 T cell receptor beta chains from one sample, sequenced in a study of shared clonotypes between healthy human individuals. The method was immunoSEQ multiplex PCR; TCRdb's version includes in-frame clones alone and lacks a portion of them. The sample gives roughly 2,000,000 clones, around 95% of which show up once; under 2% is in the top ten. CD45RO-negative, CCR7-positively selected cells formed the naive CD8 fraction, excluding terminally differentiated effector memory CD45RA+ cells. Sequencing input: naive CD8+ T cells from PBMCs. Source of these receptors: a man aged 18 to 30 in good health. Some clones in this sample may be carry-over from other donors' samples.

In this sample, this clone turned up once. The genes are TRBV6-5 and TRBJ2-1; 13 positions match TRBD2. Germline V gene lookup returns CDR1 MNHEY and CDR2 SVGAGI. Trimming cost V 2 bases and J 8 bases; bases outside gene matches: 3. This CDR3 has 15 residues. CDR3 in amino acids: CASSYGLAGVDEQFF. The CDR3 coding sequence is TGTGCCAGCAGTTACGGACTAGCGGGAGTCGATGAGCAGTTCTTC.

V is TRBV11-2 and J is TRBJ2-5; TRBD1 matches 8 bases. The ends lost 4 bases at V and 3 bases at J; junction bases unmatched: 7. The CDR3 consists of 15 residues. Germline CDR1 SGHAT, CDR2 FQNNGV. CDR3 DNA: TGTGCCAGCAGCTCCAAGGACAGGGTGAAAGAGACCCAGTACTTC. Its translation: CASSSKDRVKETQYF.

The rearrangement uses TRBV19 and TRBJ1-2; 8 bases line up with TRBD1. Trimming at V came to 9 bases and at J to 5 bases, leaving 8 bases not matched to a gene. The CDR3 runs to 13 residues. Germline CDR1 and CDR2: LNHDA and SQIVND (reference sequence). The CDR3 here is CASQYRGVYGYTF. CDR3 DNA: TGTGCCAGCCAATACAGGGGGGTATATGGCTACACCTTC.

This chain joins TRBV25-1 and TRBJ2-2; D possibly corresponds to TRBD2 (6 bases). Trimming pared 6 bases from V and 3 bases from J, leaving 14 bases between. Germline assignment: CDR1 MGHDK and CDR2 SYGVNS. The CDR3 contains 15 residues. The CDR3: CASRGPSEDTGELFF. The CDR3 bases are TGTGCCAGCAGGGGGCCTAGCGAAGACACCGGGGAGCTGTTTTTT.

The chain carries TRBV30 and TRBJ1-1, with D uncertain. Trimming removed 7 bases at V and 1 base at J, with 7 bases between. The germline CDR1 and CDR2 sequences are GTSNPN and SVGIG (reference sequence). CDR3 size: 11 residues. The DNA for the CDR3 is TGTGCCTTGAGAAGGAACACTGAAGCTTTCTTT. This codes for CALRRNTEAFF. Based on the CDR3 plus reference TRBV30 and TRBJ1-1, the full variable domain is SQTIHQWPATLVQPVGSPLSLECTVEGTSNPNLYWYRQAAGRGLQLLFYSVGIGQISSEVPQNLSASRPQDRQFILSSKKLLLSDSGFYLCALRRNTEAFFGQGTRLTVV.

Written as DNA, the CDR3 is TGCGCCAGCAGCTTGGACTACAGCGACTATGGCTACACCTTC. This codes for CASSLDYSDYGYTF. The V gene is TRBV5-1, the J gene TRBJ1-2, with D unresolved. The CDR3 consists of 14 residues. Trimming left V 0 bases short and J 3 bases short, with 9 bases between. Germline V gene data show CDR1 as SGHRS and CDR2 as YFSETQ.

The V call is TRBV2, the J call TRBJ1-5; TRBD1 might be the D (6 bases). CDR1 and CDR2 from the germline V gene are SNHLY and FYNNEI. The CDR3 consists of 15 residues. Trimming pared 4 bases from V and 2 bases from J, leaving 12 bases between. CDR3 amino acids: CASSGGGLGNQPQHF. The CDR3 nucleotides read TGTGCCAGCAGTGGTGGGGGGCTGGGCAATCAGCCCCAGCATTTT.

The V and J genes are TRBV29-1 and TRBJ2-1; D is perhaps TRBD2 (6 bases). Per germline, CDR1 SQVTM and CDR2 ANQGSEA. V lost 7 bases and J lost 4, with 17 bases in between. The CDR3 is 14 amino acids. The CDR3 spells CSARAGYFYNEQFF. CDR3 coding DNA: TGCAGCGCCCGAGCGGGTTATTTTTACAATGAGCAGTTCTTC.

Here the CDR3 reads CASSSDIWGETQYF. The CDR3 nucleotides are TGTGCCAGCAGCTCGGACATCTGGGGGGAGACCCAGTACTTC. V is TRBV28 and J is TRBJ2-5, with D perhaps TRBD1 or TRBD2 (5 bases each). Trimming took 6 bases from V and 5 from J, leaving 16 bases between them. The CDR3 loop spans 14 amino acids. Germline V gives CDR1 MDHEN, CDR2 SYDVKM.

The rearrangement links TRBV19 to TRBJ1-2; D is undetermined. V was shortened by 3 bases and J by 8 bases, with 16 bases between the two germline ends. The CDR3 runs 14 residues. Looked up from germline, CDR1 is LNHDA and CDR2 is SQIVND (reference sequence). The chain's CDR3 is CASSMSAGPKGYTF. The CDR3 nucleotides are TGTGCCAGTAGTATGAGTGCGGGTCCGAAAGGCTACACCTTC.

As DNA, the CDR3 is TGTGCCAGCAGCCCCTGGACTAGCGGGGACAATGAGCAGTTCTTC. As protein: CASSPWTSGDNEQFF. The rearrangement links TRBV11-2 to TRBJ2-1; the match to TRBD2 covers 12 bases. The CDR3 is 15 amino acids. Germline V gene lookup returns CDR1 SGHAT and CDR2 FQNNGV. Trimming at V came to 5 bases and at J to 5 bases, leaving 4 bases not matched to a gene.